One sample yielded the 13 T cell receptor beta chains listed below, sequenced in a study of monozygotic twins with inflammatory bowel disease. Each CDR3 protein gets one entry in TCRdb, which reprocessed the 5' RACE reads and gives no DNA. The listing contains 310,000 or so distinct CDR3 sequences. The sequenced sample was blood. These receptors originate from a human donor with ulcerative colitis or Crohn's disease, or a healthy co-twin of an affected twin (not recorded which).

The chain carries TRBV29-1 and TRBJ2-1; TCRdb designates TRBD1, a call that cannot be tested without DNA. This CDR3 is 15 amino acids long. CDR1 is SQVTM and CDR2 is ANQGSEA in the germline V gene. The chain's CDR3 is CSVGIRGGSYNEQFF.

The rearrangement uses TRBV20-1 and TRBJ2-3; TCRdb returns TRBD2, unconfirmable since there is no DNA. The CDR3 is made up of 14 amino acids. Germline CDR1 reads DFQATT; CDR2 reads SNEGSKA (reference sequence). CDR3 in amino acids: CSATPGLNTDTQYF.

The J gene is TRBJ2-5, the V gene TRBV20-1; the D call of TRBD1 rests on TCRdb alone, since no DNA is present to check it. This CDR3 has 17 residues. Germline V gene sequence: CDR1 DFQATT, CDR2 SNEGSKA (reference sequence). CDR3: CSARILGLVRGWETQYF.

V is TRBV29-1 and J is TRBJ2-7; TCRdb proposes TRBD1, but this gene call is untestable without DNA. Germline CDR1 reads SQVTM; CDR2 reads ANQGSEA. The length of the CDR3 is 14 residues. CDR3: CSVRLTGDLYEQYF.

The chain couples TRBV11-1 to TRBJ2-1; with no DNA, the TCRdb D assignment of TRBD1 cannot be verified. The CDR3 length is 18 residues. Per germline, CDR1 SGHAT and CDR2 FQDESV (reference sequence). The CDR3 sequence is CASSLGMGQGMSSDEQFF.

The chain couples TRBV5-1 to TRBJ2-1; the TCRdb call, TRBD2, lacks DNA for checking. Germline V gene data show CDR1 as SGHRS and CDR2 as YFSETQ. This CDR3 is 17 amino acids long. This CDR3 reads CASSFFKLAGAGNEQFF.

The chain combines TRBV7-3 with TRBJ2-3; TCRdb gives TRBD1 as the D gene, but with no DNA this cannot be confirmed. CDR3 size: 14 residues. The V gene's germline CDR1 is SGHTA and CDR2 FQGTGA. This chain's CDR3 is CASSRQGNTDTQYF.

This sequence joins TRBV28 and TRBJ1-2; TCRdb picks TRBD1, but there is no DNA to check that call. The germline CDR1 and CDR2 sequences are MDHEN and SYDVKM. The CDR3 consists of 17 residues. Here the CDR3 reads CASSLPPTTSSHYGYTF.

This chain uses TRBV24-1 with TRBJ2-2; lacking DNA, the TRBD2 call made by TCRdb goes unchecked. This CDR3 is built from 15 residues. Germline V gene lookup returns CDR1 KGHDR and CDR2 SFDVKD. This CDR3 is CAIGGRLAGAGELFF.

The CDR3: CASSKDPGGRYEQYF. This rearrangement joins TRBV21-1 to TRBJ2-7; the D call from TCRdb, TRBD1, cannot be confirmed without DNA. TRBV21-1 is described as a pseudogene. The CDR3 has 15 residues.

This chain uses TRBV5-1 with TRBJ1-1; TCRdb selects TRBD1, and the lack of DNA leaves this call unchecked. Germline V gives CDR1 SGHRS, CDR2 YFSETQ. This CDR3 comprises 15 residues. The CDR3 loop is CASSSPGTGGNEAFF.

This chain connects TRBV12-3 or TRBV12-4 to TRBJ2-3. The CDR3 has 14 amino acids. CDR3 loop: CASSLIPSTDTQYF.

The V and J genes are TRBV19 and TRBJ1-1; TCRdb outputs TRBD1, but without DNA this stays unchecked. Germline CDR1 reads LNHDA; CDR2 reads SQIVND (reference sequence). CDR3 length equals 16 residues. The CDR3 region is CASSIRGDKVSTEAFF.